This TCR beta chain derives from a study of early T cells in non-severe SARS-CoV-2 infection. About the research overall: Sequencing input comprised bulk RNA from unsorted whole blood; chain pairing was not available. Study-wide points: Private and CD4 specificities were missed by VDJdb matching, which favored anti-spike CD8 responses.

cDNA molecules, individually, were tagged with unique molecular identifiers. TCRdb used MiXCR to reprocess the 5' RACE reads, holding one entry per CDR3 protein. The repertoire includes 35,000 to 45,000 distinct CDR3 sequences, about 6% of them detected once, and more than 7% sits in the top ten. Only a few counts were recorded for this clonotype. The antigen is unknown. CDR1 and CDR2 (germline): SGHTA, FQGNSA. The CDR3 runs to 17 residues. Trimming took 1 base from V and 4 from J, leaving 14 bases between them. The sequenced sample was whole blood, obtained at baseline. The source is an adult who was a healthcare worker with PCR-confirmed SARS-CoV-2 infection or an uninfected control (not recorded which). The rearrangement uses TRBV7-2 and TRBJ2-6, with D possibly being TRBD1 (5 bases). CDR3 DNA: TGTGCCAGCAGCTTAGACAGGCGTACCGCCGGGGCCAACGTCCTGACTTTC. Encoded protein: CASSLDRRTAGANVLTF.